The clone carrying this TCR beta chain was recorded many times. The sample originates from a study of human T cells and chemical hapten exposure. Across the whole study: For sensitization, 2% DPC was applied to a 2 cm by 2 cm patch of upper inner arm skin. Alopecia areata, totalis and universalis patients, mostly female, were included.

In the library, unique molecular identifiers were attached to individual cDNA molecules. MiXCR was run by TCRdb on the RACE reads, yielding one entry per CDR3 protein. The sample yields around 99,000 distinct CDR3 sequences, 9% to 9.5% seen once. Time point of the sample: patch test 2, 6 weeks after DPC sensitization. This sample's treatment: therapeutic diphenylcyclopropenone sensitization with weekly scalp DPC. Unfractionated whole blood was the source of the extracted total RNA. This receptor was taken from a woman in her forties with alopecia areata. Some clones in this sample may be carry-over from other donors' samples. The starting material was whole blood, obtained in connection with sensitization to the hapten diphenylcyclopropenone (DPC).

CDR3 protein: CASSSSGTGPNSNQPQHF. CDR3 bases: TGTGCCAGCAGCTCATCCGGGACAGGGCCAAATAGCAATCAGCCCCAGCATTTT. This chain uses TRBV5-5 with TRBJ1-5; 9 nucleotides line up with TRBD1. The CDR3 contains 18 residues. The germline gives CDR1 SGHKS, CDR2 YYEKEE (reference sequence). With 3 bases clipped from V and 0 bases from J, the junction kept 10 bases outside the gene matches.